This T cell receptor (beta chain) was captured in a study of blood T cell repertoires in COVID-19. Assay used: immunoSEQ multiplex PCR; TCRdb lists only in-frame clones, some missing. In the table there are 150,000 to 200,000 clones, 80% to 85% of which are singletons. Per the germline V gene, CDR1 is MNHEY and CDR2 is SVGAGI. Deletions cut 6 bases from V and 4 bases from J, with 15 bases between. This CDR3 spans 14 amino acids. The V and J genes are TRBV6-5 and TRBJ1-1; D is unresolved. Material for sequencing was PBMCs or T cells enriched from blood (not recorded which). The clonotype was recovered from a man in his forties or fifties who had recovered from COVID-19. The CDR3 protein is CASSQWRFGTEAFF. CDR3 bases: TGTGCCAGCAGCCAGTGGAGATTTGGCACTGAAGCTTTCTTT.